A selection of T cell receptor beta chains follows, all from one sample in a study of T-cell memory formation after mild COVID-19. TCRdb passed the 5' RACE reads through MiXCR, listing each CDR3 protein once. The sample records over 450,000 distinct CDR3 sequences, about a fifth being singletons. Sequenced input: PBMCs or a T cell subset sorted from them (not recorded which). The receptors stem from an adult woman who had mild COVID-19 (a few samples of this study predate the infection). Cell type and time point are not known. Each CDR3 is given with its conserved first and last residue. The order of the fields is V gene, D gene, J gene, clone size, CDR3 protein, CDR3 DNA. D genes are given only for firm matches. Clone size is stated in some rows and not others, as once, few, many or a class when expanded.

v_gene: TRBV7-2
d_gene: TRBD2
j_gene: TRBJ2-7
abundance: few
CDR3aa: CASSRIAGVIHEQYF
CDR3nt: TGTGCCAGCAGCCGAATAGCGGGAGTCATCCACGAGCAGTACTTC

v_gene: TRBV6-2/TRBV6-3
d_gene: NA
j_gene: TRBJ2-1
abundance: NA
CDR3aa: CASSALPGNEQFF
CDR3nt: TGTGCCAGCAGTGCTCTACCGGGGAATGAGCAGTTCTTC

v_gene: TRBV7-8
d_gene: NA
j_gene: TRBJ2-3
abundance: NA
CDR3aa: CASSPLGSEAARTDTQYF
CDR3nt: TGTGCCAGCAGCCCTTTAGGTAGCGAAGCCGCACGCACAGATACGCAGTATTTT

v_gene: TRBV6-5
d_gene: TRBD2
j_gene: TRBJ2-3
abundance: once
CDR3aa: CASSRTSYSTDTQYF
CDR3nt: TGTGCCAGCAGCCGGACTAGTTACAGCACAGATACGCAGTATTTT

v_gene: TRBV30
d_gene: NA
j_gene: TRBJ1-3
abundance: NA
CDR3aa: CAWDVLSGNTIYF
CDR3nt: TGTGCCTGGGACGTCCTCTCTGGAAACACCATATATTTT

v_gene: TRBV7-2
d_gene: TRBD2
j_gene: TRBJ2-3
abundance: NA
CDR3aa: CASSLASGARRDTQYF
CDR3nt: TGTGCCAGCAGCTTGGCTAGCGGAGCCCGGCGGGATACGCAGTATTTT

v_gene: TRBV12-3/TRBV12-4
d_gene: NA
j_gene: TRBJ2-3
abundance: NA
CDR3aa: CASDRSTDTQYF
CDR3nt: TGTGCCAGCGACAGGAGCACAGATACGCAGTATTTT

v_gene: TRBV6-6
d_gene: TRBD1
j_gene: TRBJ2-7
abundance: few
CDR3aa: CASSSGQGALEQYF
CDR3nt: TGTGCCAGCAGTTCGGGACAGGGGGCTCTCGAGCAGTACTTC

v_gene: TRBV29-1
d_gene: NA
j_gene: TRBJ1-1
abundance: NA
CDR3aa: CSASDQNTEAFF
CDR3nt: TGCAGCGCCTCTGACCAGAACACTGAAGCTTTCTTT

v_gene: TRBV10-3
d_gene: NA
j_gene: TRBJ2-1
abundance: few
CDR3aa: CAISTSYNEQFF
CDR3nt: TGTGCCATCAGCACTAGCTACAATGAGCAGTTCTTC

v_gene: TRBV27
d_gene: TRBD1
j_gene: TRBJ2-7
abundance: NA
CDR3aa: CASSLTGQASYEQYF
CDR3nt: TGTGCCAGCAGTTTAACGGGACAGGCCTCCTACGAGCAGTACTTC

v_gene: TRBV6-2/TRBV6-3
d_gene: TRBD1
j_gene: TRBJ2-7
abundance: NA
CDR3aa: CASSYPADRVPYEQYF
CDR3nt: TGTGCCAGCAGTTACCCCGCCGACAGGGTACCCTACGAGCAGTACTTC

v_gene: TRBV7-9
d_gene: TRBD1
j_gene: TRBJ2-1
abundance: NA
CDR3aa: CASSRGQAYNEQFF
CDR3nt: TGTGCCAGCAGCAGAGGACAGGCCTACAATGAGCAGTTCTTC

v_gene: TRBV9
d_gene: NA
j_gene: TRBJ1-1
abundance: few
CDR3aa: CASSVESHPGGGAFF
CDR3nt: TGTGCCAGCAGCGTAGAGTCACATCCCGGAGGGGGAGCTTTCTTT

v_gene: TRBV4-2
d_gene: TRBD1
j_gene: TRBJ1-1
abundance: NA
CDR3aa: CASSPLDRGTEAFF
CDR3nt: TGTGCCAGCAGCCCTTTGGACAGGGGCACTGAAGCTTTCTTT

v_gene: TRBV10-3
d_gene: TRBD2
j_gene: TRBJ2-3
abundance: NA
CDR3aa: CAISGFSTSGTKGDTDTQYF
CDR3nt: TGTGCCATCAGTGGTTTTTCGACTAGCGGGACGAAGGGGGACACAGATACGCAGTATTTT

v_gene: TRBV15
d_gene: NA
j_gene: TRBJ1-1
abundance: NA
CDR3aa: CATSSSQGTEAFF
CDR3nt: TGTGCCACCAGCAGTTCGCAGGGAACTGAAGCTTTCTTT

v_gene: TRBV20-1
d_gene: NA
j_gene: TRBJ2-1
abundance: few
CDR3aa: CSARDTPRLSYNEQFF
CDR3nt: TGCAGTGCTAGAGATACCCCTCGGCTCTCCTACAATGAGCAGTTCTTC

v_gene: TRBV29-1
d_gene: TRBD2
j_gene: TRBJ2-7
abundance: few
CDR3aa: CSVESGGSYEQYF
CDR3nt: TGCAGCGTTGAGTCCGGGGGGTCCTACGAGCAGTACTTC

v_gene: TRBV5-1
d_gene: NA
j_gene: TRBJ2-7
abundance: few
CDR3aa: CASSLSQHEQYF
CDR3nt: TGCGCCAGCAGCTTGTCCCAGCACGAGCAGTACTTC

v_gene: TRBV18
d_gene: NA
j_gene: TRBJ2-7
abundance: NA
CDR3aa: CASSPDPGTVSGQYF
CDR3nt: TGTGCCAGCTCACCCGATCCCGGGACTGTGTCAGGGCAGTACTTC

v_gene: TRBV7-9
d_gene: TRBD1
j_gene: TRBJ2-5
abundance: NA
CDR3aa: CASSPRTGYVAAQETQYF
CDR3nt: TGTGCCAGCAGCCCCCGGACAGGGTACGTCGCTGCTCAAGAGACCCAGTACTTC

v_gene: TRBV12-3/TRBV12-4
d_gene: NA
j_gene: TRBJ1-1
abundance: few
CDR3aa: CASSSHATTEAFF
CDR3nt: TGTGCCAGCAGTTCGCATGCAACTACTGAAGCTTTCTTT

v_gene: TRBV20-1
d_gene: TRBD2
j_gene: TRBJ2-5
abundance: NA
CDR3aa: CSASGLAGAQETQYF
CDR3nt: TGCAGTGCTAGTGGGCTAGCGGGAGCGCAAGAGACCCAGTACTTC

v_gene: TRBV9
d_gene: TRBD2
j_gene: TRBJ2-3
abundance: few
CDR3aa: CASSAGPGGRGTDTQYF
CDR3nt: TGTGCCAGCAGCGCCGGCCCCGGGGGGAGGGGCACAGATACGCAGTATTTT

v_gene: TRBV4-1
d_gene: NA
j_gene: TRBJ2-5
abundance: NA
CDR3aa: CASSLSRSETQYF
CDR3nt: TGCGCCAGCAGCCTAAGCCGCTCGGAGACCCAGTACTTC

v_gene: TRBV30
d_gene: NA
j_gene: TRBJ2-7
abundance: NA
CDR3aa: CAWSVMRYEQYF
CDR3nt: TGTGCCTGGAGTGTAATGCGGTACGAGCAGTACTTC

v_gene: TRBV19
d_gene: NA
j_gene: TRBJ1-1
abundance: NA
CDR3aa: CASSKGNSNTEAFF
CDR3nt: TGTGCCAGTAGCAAGGGCAACTCGAACACTGAAGCTTTCTTT

v_gene: TRBV12-3/TRBV12-4
d_gene: NA
j_gene: TRBJ1-6
abundance: few
CDR3aa: CASRMTGSNSPLHF
CDR3nt: TGTGCCAGCAGAATGACAGGCTCTAATTCACCCCTCCACTTT

v_gene: TRBV5-1
d_gene: NA
j_gene: TRBJ2-1
abundance: few
CDR3aa: CASSGQTGNYNEQFF
CDR3nt: TGCGCCAGCAGCGGCCAGACTGGGAACTACAATGAGCAGTTCTTC

v_gene: TRBV5-4
d_gene: NA
j_gene: TRBJ2-3
abundance: many
CDR3aa: CASSLWADTQYF
CDR3nt: TGTGCCAGCAGCTTGTGGGCAGATACGCAGTATTTT

v_gene: TRBV4-3
d_gene: TRBD2
j_gene: TRBJ2-1
abundance: few
CDR3aa: CASSQGLGTSGSQFF
CDR3nt: TGCGCCAGCAGCCAAGGTCTCGGGACTAGCGGGTCGCAGTTCTTC

v_gene: TRBV15
d_gene: NA
j_gene: TRBJ2-4
abundance: few
CDR3aa: CATSRDPSGLSIQYF
CDR3nt: TGTGCCACCAGCAGAGATCCCAGCGGGTTGAGCATTCAGTACTTC

v_gene: TRBV9
d_gene: NA
j_gene: TRBJ2-2
abundance: few
CDR3aa: CASSVQGGPRLVGELFF
CDR3nt: TGTGCCAGCAGCGTACAGGGGGGCCCCCGGCTCGTCGGGGAGCTGTTTTTT

v_gene: TRBV5-1
d_gene: NA
j_gene: TRBJ2-7
abundance: NA
CDR3aa: CASSLVASATYEQYF
CDR3nt: TGCGCCAGCAGCTTGGTGGCTAGCGCTACCTACGAGCAGTACTTC

v_gene: TRBV4-2
d_gene: NA
j_gene: TRBJ2-1
abundance: NA
CDR3aa: CASSQEGDPYNEQFF
CDR3nt: TGTGCCAGCAGCCAAGAAGGGGACCCCTACAATGAGCAGTTCTTC

v_gene: TRBV4-1
d_gene: TRBD2
j_gene: TRBJ2-3
abundance: few
CDR3aa: CASSQGPGLAGERDTQYF
CDR3nt: TGCGCCAGCAGCCAAGGACCGGGACTAGCGGGGGAAAGGGATACGCAGTATTTT

v_gene: TRBV6-5
d_gene: TRBD1
j_gene: TRBJ1-1
abundance: NA
CDR3aa: CASSWDRGGTEAFF
CDR3nt: TGTGCCAGCAGCTGGGACAGGGGGGGCACTGAAGCTTTCTTT

v_gene: TRBV24-1
d_gene: TRBD2
j_gene: TRBJ2-3
abundance: few
CDR3aa: CATSDRTSGRVTDTQYF
CDR3nt: TGTGCCACCAGTGATCGGACTAGCGGGAGAGTGACAGATACGCAGTATTTT

v_gene: TRBV12-5
d_gene: NA
j_gene: TRBJ2-1
abundance: few
CDR3aa: CASGQTSRGLHNEQFF
CDR3nt: TGTGCTAGTGGTCAAACAAGCAGGGGACTCCACAATGAGCAGTTCTTC

v_gene: TRBV20-1
d_gene: TRBD1
j_gene: TRBJ2-5
abundance: NA
CDR3aa: CSAQAGQGPYMETQYF
CDR3nt: TGCAGTGCCCAGGCAGGACAGGGCCCGTATATGGAGACCCAGTACTTC

v_gene: TRBV5-5
d_gene: NA
j_gene: TRBJ2-7
abundance: few
CDR3aa: CASSLGFTGALEQYF
CDR3nt: TGTGCCAGCAGCTTGGGGTTTACGGGGGCGCTTGAGCAGTACTTC

v_gene: TRBV7-2
d_gene: NA
j_gene: TRBJ2-3
abundance: few
CDR3aa: CASSAGSGLRGDTQYF
CDR3nt: TGTGCCAGCAGCGCAGGGTCGGGCCTTCGGGGAGATACGCAGTATTTT

v_gene: TRBV7-2
d_gene: NA
j_gene: TRBJ2-5
abundance: many
CDR3aa: CASSLGSQTQYF
CDR3nt: TGTGCCAGCAGCTTAGGCTCCCAGACCCAGTACTTC

v_gene: TRBV6-6
d_gene: NA
j_gene: TRBJ2-7
abundance: NA
CDR3aa: CASSYSMARMHEQYF
CDR3nt: TGTGCCAGCAGTTACTCGATGGCGAGGATGCACGAGCAGTACTTC

v_gene: TRBV6-2/TRBV6-3
d_gene: NA
j_gene: TRBJ2-7
abundance: few
CDR3aa: CASSSYRQEIGEQYF
CDR3nt: TGTGCCAGCAGTTCTTACAGACAGGAAATTGGCGAGCAGTACTTC

v_gene: TRBV7-6
d_gene: TRBD2
j_gene: TRBJ2-1
abundance: NA
CDR3aa: CASRRNAVAGGQGSYNEQFF
CDR3nt: TGTGCCAGCAGGCGAAACGCGGTAGCGGGGGGCCAAGGGTCCTACAATGAGCAGTTCTTC

v_gene: TRBV7-9
d_gene: TRBD1
j_gene: TRBJ2-5
abundance: NA
CDR3aa: CASSWGQRETQYF
CDR3nt: TGTGCCAGCAGTTGGGGACAGCGGGAGACCCAGTACTTC

v_gene: TRBV29-1
d_gene: NA
j_gene: TRBJ2-7
abundance: few
CDR3aa: CSVEGVVSQEATSSYEQYF
CDR3nt: TGCAGCGTTGAGGGGGTGGTTAGCCAAGAAGCTACGAGCTCCTACGAGCAGTACTTC

v_gene: TRBV12-3/TRBV12-4
d_gene: NA
j_gene: TRBJ1-1
abundance: NA
CDR3aa: CASSLPAALNTEAFF
CDR3nt: TGTGCCAGCAGTTTGCCGGCGGCGTTGAACACTGAAGCTTTCTTT

v_gene: TRBV7-8
d_gene: NA
j_gene: TRBJ2-1
abundance: NA
CDR3aa: CASSLARSGGNEQFF
CDR3nt: TGTGCCAGCAGCTTAGCGAGGAGCGGAGGCAATGAGCAGTTCTTC

v_gene: TRBV7-8
d_gene: NA
j_gene: TRBJ2-1
abundance: few
CDR3aa: CASRGTVDNEQFF
CDR3nt: TGTGCCAGCAGGGGGACGGTAGACAATGAGCAGTTCTTC

v_gene: TRBV5-1
d_gene: NA
j_gene: TRBJ2-3
abundance: NA
CDR3aa: CASSFTVDVGEGTQYF
CDR3nt: TGCGCCAGCAGCTTCACCGTTGATGTGGGTGAGGGTACGCAGTATTTT